The rows below give T cell receptor beta chains drawn from one sample of a study of blood T cell repertoires in COVID-19. Clones were read by immunoSEQ multiplex PCR, and TCRdb kept only the in-frame ones, dropping some. Of about 50,000 clones listed, about 91% were seen once; the top ten hold around 4.3%. Sequenced material: peripheral blood. Every receptor here comes from a man aged 50 to 60 with active COVID-19. CDR3s include the opening cysteine and the closing phenylalanine or tryptophan. A D gene is named only where the DNA matches it firmly. Clone size is shown for a subset of rows, as once, few, many or a class of expanded clone.

v_call	clone_size	d_call	j_call	cdr3_aa	cdr3_nt
TRBV7-9	-	-	TRBJ1-6	CASARGSSSYNSPLHF	TGTGCCAGCGCGAGAGGCTCAAGCTCCTATAATTCACCCCTCCACTTT
TRBV5-5	-	-	TRBJ2-3	CASSPRTHRTDTQYF	TGTGCCAGCAGCCCCCGGACACACCGCACAGATACGCAGTATTTT
TRBV7-3	-	-	TRBJ2-1	CASSSPQGTSYNEQFF	TGTGCCAGCAGCTCCCCGCAGGGGACCTCTTACAATGAGCAGTTCTTC
TRBV10-3	-	TRBD1	TRBJ1-3	CAISDPGTASGNTIYF	TGTGCCATCAGTGACCCCGGGACAGCCTCTGGAAACACCATATATTTT
TRBV2	-	-	TRBJ2-7	CASSRSGYEQYF	TGTGCCAGCAGTAGGAGCGGATACGAGCAGTACTTC
TRBV9	-	-	TRBJ2-3	CASSVFRGGGPDADTQYF	TGTGCCAGCAGCGTGTTTCGAGGGGGAGGGCCGGATGCAGATACGCAGTATTTT
TRBV7-6	once	TRBD1	TRBJ2-1	CASSLGGTGFNEQFF	TGTGCCAGCAGCTTAGGCGGGACAGGGTTCAATGAGCAGTTCTTC
TRBV7-9	-	TRBD1	TRBJ2-4	CASSFSDRDRSRIQYF	TGTGCCAGCAGCTTCTCGGACCGGGACAGGTCACGCATTCAGTACTTC
TRBV7-9	-	-	TRBJ1-1	CASSPMGGINTEAFF	TGTGCCAGCAGCCCTATGGGGGGGATAAACACTGAAGCTTTCTTT
TRBV23-1	-	-	TRBJ1-2	CASSQSGISRQGNHCGYTF	TGCGCCAGCAGTCAATCAGGCATTTCACGGCAGGGGAATCACTGTGGCTACACCTTC
TRBV10-3	-	-	TRBJ1-5	CAISESDGNQPQHF	TGTGCCATCAGTGAGTCCGACGGGAATCAGCCCCAGCATTTT
TRBV5-1	-	-	TRBJ2-1	CASSLRGQFF	TGCGCCAGCAGCCTTAGGGGGCAGTTCTTC
TRBV28	-	-	TRBJ1-1	CASLEAGRAEAFF	TGTGCCAGCCTAGAGGCAGGGAGGGCTGAAGCTTTCTTT
TRBV28	-	TRBD1	TRBJ1-5	CASSLGVRGGNQPQHF	TGTGCCAGCAGTTTAGGGGTCAGGGGGGGCAATCAGCCCCAGCATTTT
TRBV5-6	-	-	TRBJ2-7	CASSAAQGYGQYF	TGTGCCAGCAGCGCGGCGCAGGGTTATGGGCAGTACTTC
TRBV5-1	-	-	TRBJ1-1	CASSPRVATEAFF	TGCGCCAGCAGCCCCAGGGTTGCCACTGAAGCTTTCTTT
TRBV27	-	TRBD2	TRBJ2-1	CASKRASGNDEQFF	TGTGCCAGCAAGCGGGCTAGCGGGAATGATGAGCAGTTCTTC
TRBV10-3	-	TRBD1	TRBJ1-2	CAINYDRGHGYTF	TGTGCCATCAACTACGACAGGGGGCATGGCTACACCTTC
TRBV5-8	-	-	TRBJ2-1	CASSFYNNEQFF	TGTGCCAGCAGCTTCTATAACAATGAGCAGTTCTTC
TRBV7-6	once	TRBD1	TRBJ2-5	CASSLYHRGGETQYF	TGTGCCAGCAGCTTATACCACAGGGGTGGAGAGACCCAGTACTTC
TRBV10-3	-	-	TRBJ2-5	CAISQGGGETQYF	TGTGCCATCAGCCAGGGCGGTGGCGAGACCCAGTACTTC
TRBV6-6	-	TRBD1	TRBJ1-1	CASSLGQGKGEAFF	TGTGCCAGCAGCTTGGGACAGGGTAAGGGTGAAGCTTTCTTT
TRBV27	-	TRBD1	TRBJ2-7	CASSFTGTGGFGQYF	TGTGCCAGCAGTTTCACCGGGACAGGGGGCTTCGGGCAGTACTTC
TRBV7-2	-	-	TRBJ1-2	CASSYEQGLGGYTF	TGTGCCAGCAGCTATGAACAGGGATTAGGGGGCTACACCTTC
TRBV7-9	-	TRBD1	TRBJ1-6	CASQSRPGQGGSPLHF	TGTGCCAGCCAAAGTCGACCGGGACAGGGAGGATCACCCCTCCACTTT
TRBV10-3	-	-	TRBJ2-5	CATLDAGAPQETQYF	TGTGCCACTCTTGATGCGGGGGCGCCCCAAGAGACCCAGTACTTC
TRBV28	-	TRBD2	TRBJ2-4	CASSPGGLAGWHSVF	TGTGCCAGCAGCCCCGGGGGACTAGCGGGATGGCATAGCGTCTTC
TRBV2	once	TRBD1	TRBJ1-5	CASSLDRGMAQPQHF	TGTGCCAGCTCATTGGACAGGGGAATGGCTCAGCCCCAGCATTTT
TRBV7-2	-	TRBD1	TRBJ1-6	CASAPGGAPFNSPLHF	TGTGCCAGCGCCCCAGGGGGCGCTCCTTTTAATTCACCCCTCCACTTT
TRBV12-3/TRBV12-4	-	-	TRBJ2-6	CAGQSSGANVLTF	TGTGCCGGGCAGAGCTCTGGGGCCAACGTCCTGACTTTC